Below are 21 T cell receptor beta chains sequenced from a single sample in a study of T cells in Graves' hyperthyroidism and ophthalmopathy. The source material, RNA transcripts, was used to amplify TCR beta CDR3 regions. HTBI primers were used for first-round RT-PCR of the TCR CDR3. TCRdb processed the multiplex PCR reads anew with MiXCR; each CDR3 protein has one entry. Of approximately 600,000 distinct CDR3 sequences listed, 13% to 15% are singletons. Sequencing was done on a sample of blood. Receptor source: a young woman with Graves' ophthalmopathy.

The chain uses TRBV7-9 and TRBJ2-7; 10 bases fit TRBD2. The CDR3 is 15 amino acids. V lost 3 bases, J lost 1 base, and 3 bases stayed unmatched. CDR1 and CDR2 from the germline V gene are SEHNR and FQNEAQ (reference sequence). DNA of the CDR3: TGTGCCAGCAGCTTCACGACTAGCGGGTCCTACGAGCAGTACTTC. Its translation: CASSFTTSGSYEQYF.

The chain combines TRBV20-1 with TRBJ2-1; D not resolved. Trimming took 2 bases from V and 3 from J, leaving 11 bases between them. This CDR3 comprises 14 residues. Germline CDR1 reads DFQATT; CDR2 reads SNEGSKA (reference sequence). The CDR3 loop reads CSARRQRNYNEQFF. CDR3 DNA: TGCAGTGCTAGACGCCAGAGAAACTACAATGAGCAGTTCTTC.

The V gene is TRBV4-2, the J gene TRBJ2-2; 7 nucleotides agree with TRBD1. The CDR3 runs to 17 residues. Germline loops: CDR1 LGHNA, CDR2 YNFKEQ. J gave up 2 bases and V 4 bases, and 10 bases lay outside the gene matches. In nucleotides, the CDR3 is TGTGCCAGCAGCCTTGGGACAGCCCCGCTCAACACCGGGGAGCTGTTTTTT. It yields the protein CASSLGTAPLNTGELFF.

V and J are TRBV19 and TRBJ1-1, with D perhaps TRBD1 (5 bases). The V and J ends lost 2 bases and 1 base respectively, with 8 bases between them. The CDR3 has 14 amino acids. CDR1 LNHDA and CDR2 SQIVND come from the germline V gene (reference sequence). In DNA form, the CDR3 reads TGTGCCAGTAGTATACGGGGCGCGAACACTGAAGCTTTCTTT. Amino acid sequence: CASSIRGANTEAFF.

The V gene is TRBV10-3, the J gene TRBJ2-1; the D is unclear. The CDR3 has 14 amino acids. V dropped 6 bases and J dropped 0 bases, with 9 bases sitting between them. Germline CDR1 and CDR2: ENHRY and SYGVKD. CDR3 bases: TGTGCCATCAGATCTGCAAGCTCCTACAATGAGCAGTTCTTC. Translated: CAIRSASSYNEQFF.

This clonotype was picked up a small number of times. This sequence joins TRBV5-5 and TRBJ1-2; tentative D call: TRBD1 (6 bases). Germline V gives CDR1 SGHKS, CDR2 YYEKEE (reference sequence). With 4 bases removed from V and 7 bases from J, the gap between germline ends came to 17 bases. This CDR3 is built from 14 residues. Written as DNA, the CDR3 is TGTGCCAGCAGCAACCTCCCAGGGGCCTCTGGCTACACCTTC. Its protein product is CASSNLPGASGYTF.

This chain uses TRBV6-6 with TRBJ2-1, with D hard to call. The germline gives CDR1 MNHNY, CDR2 SVGAGI (reference sequence). V was shortened by 0 bases and J by 5 bases, with 14 bases between the two germline ends. The CDR3 extends over 16 amino acids. Here the CDR3 DNA reads TGTGCCAGCAGTTACTCGTTAGAGCTAGGGAACAATGAGCAGTTCTTC. Its protein product is CASSYSLELGNNEQFF.

This clonotype was seen ten or more times. The rearrangement uses TRBV9 and TRBJ1-5; 8 nucleotides match TRBD1. This CDR3 spans 15 amino acids. Germline values: CDR1 SGDLS, CDR2 YYNGEE. Trimming removed 3 bases from V and 0 bases from J; junction bases left unmatched: 2. The CDR3 here is CASSARGLSNQPQHF. CDR3 bases: TGTGCCAGCAGCGCCAGGGGGCTTAGCAATCAGCCCCAGCATTTT.

Comment on this clonotype: One base away lies a much larger clone, so this may be a sequencing read error. The J gene is TRBJ2-1, the V gene TRBV18; 8 bases match TRBD2. Per germline, CDR1 KGHSH and CDR2 LQKENI. The CDR3 totals 16 residues. V lost 0 bases and J lost 5; bases outside the gene matches: 6. The CDR3 DNA reads TGTGCCAGCTCACCACCTAGCGGGGCTACACACAATGAGCAGTTCTTC. This encodes CASSPPSGATHNEQFF.

A remark on this clonotype: This clone may be a read error of a much larger clone one base away. V usage is TRBV6-1 and J usage is TRBJ2-1, with 13 bases fitting TRBD2. The CDR3 runs 13 residues. Germline assignment: CDR1 MNHNS and CDR2 SASEGT. CDR3 nucleotide sequence: TGTGCCACACTAGCGGGAGGGTACAATGAGCAGTCCTTC. Protein: CATLAGGYNEQSF.

This rearrangement joins TRBV11-3 to TRBJ2-2, with 12 bases that match TRBD2. CDR1 and CDR2 from the germline V gene are SGHNT and YENEEA. The junction had 8 bases not matched to a gene; V was cut back by 5 bases and J by 7 bases. The CDR3 runs to 16 residues. CDR3 sequence: CASSISPGLAGGELFF. The CDR3 DNA sequence: TGTGCCAGCAGCATCTCACCGGGACTAGCGGGCGGGGAGCTGTTTTTT.

The rearrangement links TRBV27 to TRBJ2-3; possibly TRBD1 for D (5 bases). Looked up from germline, CDR1 is MNHEY and CDR2 is SMNVEV (reference sequence). The CDR3 sequence is 15 residues long. Between the trimmed V and J ends, which lost 6 bases and 2 bases, there was a span of 15 bases. CDR3 DNA: TGTGCCAGCAGATACACAGGAAGTCTCACAGATACGCAGTATTTT. It encodes CASRYTGSLTDTQYF.

Ten or more counts support this clonotype. This chain connects TRBV12-3 or TRBV12-4 to TRBJ1-2; 7 bases agree with TRBD1. Trimming removed 2 bases from V and 8 bases from J; junction bases left unmatched: 23. The CDR3 totals 19 residues. The CDR3 sequence is CASSLPRQGIPRNYRGYTF. The CDR3 coding sequence is TGTGCCAGCAGTTTACCTCGACAGGGTATCCCTCGAAACTATAGAGGCTACACCTTC.

This clonotype has only a few counts. The chain has TRBV12-5 and TRBJ2-5, with TRBD1 as a possible D gene (6 bases). There are 16 residues in the CDR3. Trimming took off 4 bases at V and 5 bases at J, with 20 bases between the two ends. The germline gives CDR1 LGHNT, CDR2 FRNRAP. The CDR3 reads CASGSPGAGAWETQYF. As DNA, the CDR3 is TGTGCTAGTGGTTCACCCGGGGCAGGGGCTTGGGAGACCCAGTACTTC.

This clonotype was counted many times. This chain uses TRBV27 with TRBJ2-3; no reliable D call. This CDR3 region has 15 residues. V was clipped by 0 bases and J by 2 bases, with 9 bases between them. From germline, CDR1 is MNHEY and CDR2 SMNVEV (reference sequence). CDR3 loop: CASSLSKTTTDTQYF. DNA for the CDR3: TGTGCCAGCAGTTTATCGAAGACCACCACAGATACGCAGTATTTT.

Many counts were recorded for this clonotype. V is TRBV11-2 and J is TRBJ2-7; 10 nucleotides align to TRBD2. Germline assignment: CDR1 SGHAT and CDR2 FQNNGV. Trimming cost V 2 bases and J 2 bases; bases outside gene matches: 9. The CDR3 loop spans 17 amino acids. CDR3: CASSLRGVAGGTYEQYF. CDR3 coding DNA: TGTGCCAGCAGCTTACGGGGTGTAGCGGGAGGCACCTACGAGCAGTACTTC. The full variable domain, completed using reference TRBV11-2 and TRBJ2-7, is EAGVAQSPRYKIIEKRQSVAFWCNPISGHATLYWYQQILGQGPKLLIQFQNNGVVDDSQLPKDRFSAERLKGVDSTLKIQPAKLEDSAVYLCASSLRGVAGGTYEQYFGPGTRLTVT.

This clonotype has a count of ten or more. The chain is built from TRBV27 and TRBJ2-3, with 16 positions matching TRBD2. Germline V gene lookup returns CDR1 MNHEY and CDR2 SMNVEV (reference sequence). This CDR3 region has 20 residues. After removal of 5 bases from V and 0 bases from J, the junction contained 11 bases not matched to a gene. In DNA form, the CDR3 reads TGTGCCAGCAGTCAACTGGGACTAGCGGGAGGGCCGGGTAGCACAGATACGCAGTATTTT. This codes for CASSQLGLAGGPGSTDTQYF.

Note on this clonotype: Being one base from a much bigger clone, this may be a read error. The chain uses TRBV25-1 and TRBJ2-7, with 7 bases matching TRBD2. The CDR3 has 15 amino acids. In germline, CDR1 is MGHDK, CDR2 SYGVNS. The CDR3 DNA follows: TGTGCCAGCAGTGCTTCCTGGGGGAGGGTCTACGGGCAGTACTTC. Translating gives CASSASWGRVYGQYF.

V usage is TRBV11-1 and J usage is TRBJ1-1, with TRBD1 identical over 8 bases. Germline values: CDR1 SGHAT, CDR2 FQDESV (reference sequence). The CDR3 runs to 15 residues. With 2 bases clipped from V and 4 bases from J, the junction kept 6 bases outside the gene matches. CDR3: CASSLQGASSTEAFF. The CDR3 coding sequence is TGTGCCAGCAGCTTACAGGGGGCTAGCAGCACTGAAGCTTTCTTT.

This clonotype was counted many times. The chain uses TRBV28 and TRBJ2-1; D not certain. The ends were cut back, 2 bases at V and 3 bases at J, with 8 bases in the middle. CDR1 and CDR2 (germline): MDHEN, SYDVKM. The CDR3 consists of 14 residues. The DNA of the CDR3 is TGTGCCAGCAGTTTAGATACAGTCTACAATGAGCAGTTCTTC. Protein product: CASSLDTVYNEQFF.

This chain connects TRBV9 to TRBJ1-5; D gene unclear. The germline CDR1 and CDR2 sequences are SGDLS and YYNGEE. The CDR3 sequence is 13 residues long. Trimming left V 7 bases short and J 1 base short, with 9 bases between. CDR3 in amino acids: CASSISSNQPQHF. CDR3 bases: TGTGCCAGCTCGATTTCCAGCAATCAGCCCCAGCATTTT.